One and the same sample provided the 32 T cell receptor beta chains below, sequenced in a study of CD8 T cells in Susac syndrome. When the RNA was reverse transcribed, random hexamers were used with an input of roughly 0.45 to 1 ug. TCRdb ran MiXCR on the immunoSEQ multiplex PCR reads and lists one entry per CDR3 protein. The table includes some 160,000 distinct CDR3 sequences, around 94% detected once. Sequenced sample: CD4+ T cells from PBMCs. Receptors were obtained from a human donor with Susac syndrome.

V and J are TRBV18 and TRBJ2-5; possibly TRBD1 or TRBD2 for D (5 bases each). The CDR3 is 16 amino acids. V lost 3 bases to trimming and J lost 1 base, with 15 bases between them. From germline, CDR1 is KGHSH and CDR2 LQKENI. The CDR3, as DNA: TGTGCCAGCTCACCCCGCCGGGACCGGCGCCAAGAGACCCAGTACTTC. Protein sequence: CASSPRRDRRQETQYF.

The chain links TRBV5-1 to TRBJ1-1; D remains ambiguous. V lost 3 bases to trimming and J lost 4 bases, with 10 bases between them. The CDR3 runs 13 residues. Germline V gene data show CDR1 as SGHRS and CDR2 as YFSETQ. The CDR3 region has the DNA TGCGCCAGCAGCTCCGGGTCCTCCACTGAAGCTTTCTTT. Its protein is CASSSGSSTEAFF. The full variable domain, with the rest looked up from reference TRBV5-1 and TRBJ1-1, is KAGVTQTPRYLIKTRGQQVTLSCSPISGHRSVSWYQQTPGQGLQFLFEYFSETQRNKGNFPGRFSGRQFSNSRSEMNVSTLELGDSALYLCASSSGSSTEAFFGQGTRLTVV.

This chain joins TRBV4-1 and TRBJ2-5, with D possibly matching TRBD2 (5 bases). This CDR3 has 14 residues. The germline V and J ends were trimmed by 3 bases and 2 bases, with 10 bases remaining between them. Germline CDR1 reads MGHRA; CDR2 reads YSYEKL. As DNA, the CDR3 is TGCGCCAGCAGCCAGGTTCTAGCTCAAGAGACCCAGTACTTC. This sequence encodes CASSQVLAQETQYF.

The chain couples TRBV5-6 to TRBJ2-1, with a possible D match to TRBD1 (6 bases). V lost 3 bases and J lost 0, with 10 bases in between. This CDR3 is 15 amino acids long. The germline V gene has CDR1 SGHDT and CDR2 YYEEEE. Written as DNA, the CDR3 is TGTGCCAGCAGCTGGGGGCGGAGCTCCTACAATGAGCAGTTCTTC. This sequence encodes CASSWGRSSYNEQFF.

The chain links TRBV4-2 to TRBJ2-3; 7 nucleotides line up with TRBD1. The V gene's germline CDR1 is LGHNA and CDR2 YNFKEQ. V dropped 1 base and J dropped 5; count of bases not matched to a gene: 9. The CDR3 is made up of 16 amino acids. Here the CDR3 DNA reads TGTGCCAGCAGCCAAGGGACCGGGACAGATCAAGATACGCAGTATTTT. Translation: CASSQGTGTDQDTQYF.

The V gene is TRBV12-3 or TRBV12-4, the J gene TRBJ2-1; 7 bases match TRBD1. The trim removed 3 bases at V and 10 bases at J, leaving 9 bases unmatched. The CDR3 runs 14 residues. This chain's CDR3 is CASSLGTAMGEQFF. Written as DNA, the CDR3 is TGTGCCAGCAGTTTGGGGACAGCCATGGGGGAGCAGTTCTTC.

The chain joins TRBV20-1 to TRBJ1-1; D is unclear. The CDR3 contains 13 residues. Trimming removed 1 base at V and 1 base at J, with 7 bases between. Germline CDR1 reads DFQATT; CDR2 reads SNEGSKA (reference sequence). The CDR3 region is CSARGAGNTEAFF. CDR3 DNA: TGCAGTGCTAGAGGGGCTGGGAACACTGAAGCTTTCTTT.

The V call is TRBV3-1, the J call TRBJ2-7, with TRBD1 as a possible D gene (8 bases). The CDR3 is 14 residues long. The V and J ends lost 1 base and 7 bases respectively, with 14 bases between them. Germline V gene lookup returns CDR1 LGHDT and CDR2 YNNKEL (reference sequence). The DNA for the CDR3 is TGTGCCAGCAGCCAAGCAGCGGGGACAGGAGAGCAGTACTTC. It translates to CASSQAAGTGEQYF.

The genes are TRBV18 and TRBJ1-3; D ambiguous. Germline loops: CDR1 KGHSH, CDR2 LQKENI. V was trimmed by 8 bases and J by 2 bases, leaving 1 base between them. The CDR3 extends over 10 amino acids. This CDR3 is CASPGNTIYF. In nucleotides, the CDR3 is TGTGCCAGCCCTGGAAACACCATATATTTT. Complete variable domain (other parts from reference TRBV18 and TRBJ1-3): NAGVMQNPRHLVRRRGQEARLRCSPMKGHSHVYWYRQLPEEGLKFMVYLQKENIIDESGMPKERFSAEFPKEGPSILRIQQVVRGDSAAYFCASPGNTIYFGEGSWLTVV.

The CDR3 DNA follows: TGTGCCAGCAGGGGACTAGCGCTTGCCCAAGAGACCCAGTACTTC. This encodes CASRGLALAQETQYF. The chain employs TRBV6-2 or TRBV6-3 and TRBJ2-5; 10 nucleotides align to TRBD2. Trimming took 6 bases from V and 1 from J; bases not matched to a gene: 5. The germline gives CDR1 MNHEY, CDR2 SVGEGT. The length of the CDR3 is 15 residues.

The rearrangement joins TRBV20-1 to TRBJ2-1, with D perhaps assigned TRBD1 or TRBD2 (6 bases each). This CDR3 is built from 14 residues. Germline V gene data show CDR1 as DFQATT and CDR2 as SNEGSKA (reference sequence). Deletions cut 6 bases from V and 0 bases from J, with 12 bases between. CDR3 region: CSAWGASSYNEQFF. CDR3 coding DNA: TGCAGTGCCTGGGGGGCCAGCTCCTACAATGAGCAGTTCTTC.

The chain couples TRBV9 to TRBJ2-7, with TRBD1 identical over 8 bases. Germline V gene sequence: CDR1 SGDLS, CDR2 YYNGEE. CDR3 length equals 15 residues. V dropped 4 bases and J dropped 2; count of bases not matched to a gene: 8. For the CDR3, the DNA is TGTGCCAGCAGCCCTCAGGGGGCTGATACCTACGAGCAGTACTTC. Protein product: CASSPQGADTYEQYF.

The chain joins TRBV20-1 to TRBJ2-7, with D tentatively TRBD2 (5 bases). V was shortened by 0 bases and J by 6 bases, with 15 bases between the two germline ends. From germline, CDR1 is DFQATT and CDR2 SNEGSKA (reference sequence). The CDR3 covers 14 residues. The CDR3 DNA reads as TGCAGTGCTAGAGATCTGGCTAGCTTTGGCGAGCAGTACTTC. It codes for CSARDLASFGEQYF.

The chain combines TRBV12-3 or TRBV12-4 with TRBJ2-5, with 13 bases identical to TRBD2. The length of the CDR3 is 16 residues. Unmatched junction bases numbered 10, after V lost 5 bases and J lost 7 bases. The CDR3 sequence is CASSAWTSGGPMTQYF. The DNA for the CDR3 is TGTGCCAGCAGTGCCTGGACTAGCGGGGGCCCCATGACCCAGTACTTC.

In nucleotides, the CDR3 is TGCAGCGTTGAGCAAGGAGGCAGGGAGGTTGGCTACACCTTC. This encodes CSVEQGGREVGYTF. The J gene is TRBJ1-2, the V gene TRBV29-1; weak D call: TRBD1 (5 bases). The length of the CDR3 is 14 residues. The V end was cut by 3 bases, the J end by 7 bases, with 18 bases between. Germline CDR1 and CDR2: SQVTM and ANQGSEA.

This chain uses TRBV19 with TRBJ1-2; 8 positions match TRBD1. CDR3 size: 15 residues. V shed 11 bases, J shed 4 bases, and the junction held 15 bases outside the gene matches. CDR1 LNHDA and CDR2 SQIVND come from the germline V gene (reference sequence). CDR3 protein: CAPRGTGGLGYGYTF. CDR3 nucleotide sequence: TGTGCCCCCCGAGGCACAGGGGGTCTGGGCTATGGCTACACCTTC.

The V gene is TRBV28, the J gene TRBJ2-7, with D perhaps matching TRBD2 (5 bases). Germline values: CDR1 MDHEN, CDR2 SYDVKM. Trimming stripped 4 bases from V and 2 bases from J, with 9 bases between. The CDR3 totals 13 residues. CDR3 region: CASSSPGAYEQYF. As DNA, the CDR3 is TGTGCCAGCAGTTCCCCCGGGGCCTACGAGCAGTACTTC.

The J gene is TRBJ2-4, the V gene TRBV9; D remains ambiguous. V lost 0 bases to trimming and J lost 4 bases, with 11 bases between them. CDR1 is SGDLS, CDR2 YYNGEE, per germline. This CDR3 region has 15 residues. Written as DNA, the CDR3 is TGTGCCAGCAGCGTAGGAACAGACCAAAAAAACATTCAGTACTTC. As protein: CASSVGTDQKNIQYF.

The V gene is TRBV5-5, the J gene TRBJ1-1, with 8 bases matching TRBD1. The trim removed 4 bases at V and 7 bases at J, leaving 6 bases unmatched. The germline V gene encodes CDR1 SGHKS and CDR2 YYEKEE (reference sequence). The CDR3 contains 13 residues. The CDR3 bases are TGTGCCAGCAGCGGGGACAGGTGGGGTGAAGCTTTCTTT. Residues: CASSGDRWGEAFF.

The chain recombines TRBV7-9 with TRBJ2-1, with TRBD2 matching over 14 bases. The CDR3 has 18 residues. The germline gives CDR1 SEHNR, CDR2 FQNEAQ (reference sequence). Losses at the gene ends were 3 bases for V and 7 bases for J; bases not matched to a gene: 11. The chain's CDR3 is CASSLPPRLAGGRNEQFF. In DNA, the CDR3 is TGTGCCAGCAGCTTGCCTCCCCGACTAGCGGGGGGGCGGAATGAGCAGTTCTTC.

J is TRBJ2-3 and V is TRBV19; D may be TRBD1 or TRBD2 (5 bases each). This CDR3 contains 15 residues. V lost 3 bases to trimming and J lost 0 bases, with 10 bases between them. The germline V gene has CDR1 LNHDA and CDR2 SQIVND (reference sequence). The DNA for the CDR3 is TGTGCCAGTAGTATGGGGGAAGCTAGCACAGATACGCAGTATTTT. This translates into CASSMGEASTDTQYF.

V is TRBV5-1 and J is TRBJ2-7, with a possible D match to TRBD1 (5 bases). Trimming took 4 bases from V and 0 from J, leaving 17 bases between them. Germline CDR1 is SGHRS and CDR2 is YFSETQ. This CDR3 region has 16 residues. DNA for the CDR3: TGCGCCAGCAGCCGCCAGACAGCAACGAGCTCCTACGAGCAGTACTTC. It encodes CASSRQTATSSYEQYF.

This clonotype was detected only once. J is TRBJ1-1 and V is TRBV7-9; D not certain. The CDR3 extends over 15 amino acids. With 1 base removed from V and 0 bases from J, the gap between germline ends came to 9 bases. Germline-derived CDR1 and CDR2 are SEHNR and FQNEAQ (reference sequence). CDR3 DNA: TGTGCCAGCAGCTTAGATCTGGGGATGAACACTGAAGCTTTCTTT. It is translated as CASSLDLGMNTEAFF. The entire variable domain, with the rest obtained from reference TRBV7-9 and TRBJ1-1, is as follows: DTGVSQNPRHKITKRGQNVTFRCDPISEHNRLYWYRQTLGQGPEFLTYFQNEAQLEKSRLLSDRFSAERPKGSFSTLEIQRTEQGDSAMYLCASSLDLGMNTEAFFGQGTRLTVV.

This chain links TRBV27 with TRBJ1-5, with D possibly being TRBD1 (5 bases). The CDR3 runs to 13 residues. CDR1 is MNHEY, CDR2 SMNVEV, per germline (reference sequence). V was clipped by 5 bases and J by 7 bases, with 12 bases between them. This CDR3 is CASSHSREQPQHF. As DNA, the CDR3 is TGTGCCAGCAGTCACTCCAGGGAACAGCCCCAGCATTTT.

The chain uses TRBV19 and TRBJ2-7; D is possibly TRBD1 (6 bases). The V end lost 6 bases, the J end lost 3 bases, and 15 bases lay between the germline ends. This CDR3 spans 14 amino acids. Germline V gives CDR1 LNHDA, CDR2 SQIVND (reference sequence). CDR3 bases: TGTGCCAGTAGCTCAGACCAGGGGCGCTACGAGCAGTACTTC. The encoded protein is CASSSDQGRYEQYF.

The chain carries TRBV20-1 and TRBJ2-3; D assignment may be TRBD1 or TRBD2 (6 bases each). Trimming took off 3 bases at V and 4 bases at J, with 17 bases between the two ends. Germline V gene sequence: CDR1 DFQATT, CDR2 SNEGSKA (reference sequence). This CDR3 has 15 residues. CDR3 sequence: CSARTGGSGSDTQYF. The CDR3 DNA reads as TGCAGTGCTAGGACAGGTGGTAGCGGATCAGATACGCAGTATTTT.

V gene TRBV6-5 combines with J gene TRBJ1-5, with 7 bases matching TRBD1. V was pared by 0 bases and J by 6 bases, with 11 bases of the junction left unmatched. CDR3 size: 17 residues. The V gene's germline CDR1 is MNHEY and CDR2 SVGAGI. CDR3 nucleotides: TGTGCCAGCAGTTACTCGACGTCAGGGGGGCCGGGTCAGCCCCAGCATTTT. Its protein is CASSYSTSGGPGQPQHF.

The chain employs TRBV6-1 and TRBJ2-3; 9 bases match TRBD1. CDR1 is MNHNS and CDR2 is SASEGT in the germline V gene. CDR3 size: 15 residues. The V and J ends lost 8 bases and 4 bases, in that order; junction bases with no gene match: 10. The CDR3 region has the DNA TGTGCCAGCTCTCACGGGACAGGGAGGGCAGATACGCAGTATTTT. It encodes CASSHGTGRADTQYF.

The rearrangement links TRBV3-1 to TRBJ2-2; D unresolved. CDR1 and CDR2 from the germline V gene are LGHDT and YNNKEL (reference sequence). V was clipped by 4 bases and J by 6 bases, with 9 bases between them. The length of the CDR3 is 13 residues. The CDR3 protein is CASSLTMSGELFF. The CDR3 DNA is TGTGCCAGCAGCCTCACGATGTCCGGGGAGCTGTTTTTT.

V gene TRBV12-3 or TRBV12-4 combines with J gene TRBJ1-1; maybe TRBD1 (5 bases). The CDR3 runs to 16 residues. Trimming stripped 5 bases from V and 0 bases from J, with 16 bases between. CDR3 amino acids: CASSRGEGTLNTEAFF. CDR3 coding DNA: TGTGCCAGCAGTCGGGGGGAGGGTACCCTGAACACTGAAGCTTTCTTT.

The chain joins TRBV9 to TRBJ2-5, with a tentative D call TRBD1 (7 bases). Per germline, CDR1 SGDLS and CDR2 YYNGEE. Trimming left V 0 bases short and J 7 bases short, with 19 bases between. The CDR3 has 16 residues. Here the CDR3 reads CASSVAGGTAPGTQYF. The CDR3 region has the DNA TGTGCCAGCAGCGTAGCAGGGGGGACTGCCCCCGGGACCCAGTACTTC.

This sequence joins TRBV10-2 and TRBJ2-3; TRBD1 matches 9 bases. The CDR3 has 13 residues. The J segment lost 6 bases and the V segment lost 9 bases, leaving 7 bases of the junction unmatched. Germline V gene lookup returns CDR1 WSHSY and CDR2 SAAADI. DNA of the CDR3: TGCGCCAGTCGAAACAGGGGGCTGGATACGCAGTATTTT. As protein: CASRNRGLDTQYF.